The clone carrying this TCR beta chain has a handful of counts. Its specificity is unknown. TCRdb re-analysed the RT-PCR reads in MiXCR, keeping a single row per CDR3 protein. The profile shows over 450,000 distinct CDR3 sequences, over 10% of them singletons. This sample stems from a study of response to subunit inactivated influenza vaccine. The CDR3 sequence is 14 residues long. V gave up 5 bases and J gave up 7 bases, with 14 bases separating them. Notes on the study in general: The authors proposed limited new T cell recruitment per seasonal influenza vaccination.

This TCR was recovered from a man aged 50-60 years who received an inactivated influenza vaccine. The rearrangement links TRBV12-3 or TRBV12-4 to TRBJ2-2, with a weak D call TRBD1 (8 bases). The starting material was PBMCs from blood, obtained 40 to 50 days after vaccination. The CDR3 reads CASSRTGRVGELFF. The CDR3 DNA reads as TGTGCCAGCAGTCGGACAGGGAGGGTCGGGGAGCTGTTTTTT.